This T cell receptor beta chain is from a study of regulatory T cells. Study-level points and caveats: Hydrophobic residues at CDR3 positions 6 and 7 were enriched in conventional CD4+ T cells of CD3G-deficient patients.

Germline trimming cut 4 bases from V and 0 bases from J; bases unmatched to any gene: 4. CDR3 length: 16 amino acids. CDR1 and CDR2 (germline): MDHEN, SYDVKM. Amplification used 52 TRBV primers and 13 TRBJ primers. Clones were sequenced by immunoSEQ multiplex PCR, and TCRdb holds only the in-frame ones, with some missing. The data show fewer than 20,000 clones, around 83% seen once. Comment on this clone: The antigen is undetermined.

The genes are TRBV28 and TRBJ2-3; 10 bases map to TRBD2. The sequencing input was conventional CD4+ T cells sorted from blood. The sequence came from a person aged 30-39 years with CD3G deficiency. The CDR3, as DNA: TGTGCCAGCAGTTCTACGACTAGCGGGAGCACAGATACGCAGTATTTT. Translated: CASSSTTSGSTDTQYF.